This T cell receptor beta chain was obtained from a study of shared clonotypes between healthy human individuals. Profiling relied on immunoSEQ multiplex PCR, and the TCRdb table lists in-frame clones only, not all of them. The sample consists of some 1.4 million clones, approximately 96% of them appearing once. The germline V and J ends were trimmed by 3 bases and 6 bases, with 14 bases remaining between them. There are 15 residues in the CDR3. Germline CDR1 is KGHSH and CDR2 is LQKENI. The chain links TRBV18 to TRBJ1-4, with D possibly being TRBD1 (6 bases). This clonotype was sampled from a man under 40 in good health. The sample comprised naive CD4+ T cells sorted from blood. Subset of the sample: CD45RA+ positively selected. CDR3 sequence (DNA): TGTGCCAGCTCACCTCAGGGGCGACCCTATGAAAAACTGTTTTTT. Translation: CASSPQGRPYEKLFF. Full variable domain (remainder filled in from reference TRBV18 and TRBJ1-4): NAGVMQNPRHLVRRRGQEARLRCSPMKGHSHVYWYRQLPEEGLKFMVYLQKENIIDESGMPKERFSAEFPKEGPSILRIQQVVRGDSAAYFCASSPQGRPYEKLFFGSGTQLSVL.